Presented here are 18 T cell receptor beta chains from one specimen sequenced in a study of response to subunit inactivated influenza vaccine. TCRdb re-called the RT-PCR reads with MiXCR, one entry per CDR3 protein. The sample lists about 650,000 distinct CDR3 sequences; approximately 14% were seen once. Source: PBMCs from blood, taken 11 to 12 days after vaccination. The source is a man aged 45-65 years who received an inactivated influenza vaccine.

This clonotype was detected ten times or more. This chain uses TRBV7-2 with TRBJ2-3; perhaps TRBD1 as D (6 bases). The CDR3 length is 15 residues. Trimming removed 1 base at V and 6 bases at J, with 14 bases between. Germline assignment: CDR1 SGHTA and CDR2 FQGNSA. Here the CDR3 reads CASSLDTGRRDTQYF. The CDR3 DNA reads TGTGCCAGCAGCTTAGATACAGGGAGACGGGATACGCAGTATTTT.

This clonotype was observed many times. The chain employs TRBV5-8 and TRBJ2-1, with a possible D match to TRBD1 (6 bases). The CDR3 has 17 residues. The V gene's germline CDR1 is SGHTS and CDR2 YDEGEE. V gave up 9 bases and J gave up 0 bases, with 22 bases separating them. The CDR3 is CATETNRDMSSYNEQFF. The CDR3 DNA reads TGTGCCACCGAAACTAACCGGGACATGAGCTCCTACAATGAGCAGTTCTTC.

The chain recombines TRBV13 with TRBJ2-2, with TRBD1 identical over 7 bases. The CDR3 consists of 16 residues. With 5 bases clipped from V and 3 bases from J, the junction kept 9 bases outside the gene matches. Looked up from germline, CDR1 is PRHDT and CDR2 is FYEKMQ (reference sequence). Here the CDR3 DNA reads TGTGCCAGCAGCCAACTGACAGGGACCGACACCGGGGAGCTGTTTTTT. Translation gives CASSQLTGTDTGELFF.

This clonotype was detected only a few times. This chain joins TRBV7-9 and TRBJ2-5; D not resolved. V gave up 3 bases and J gave up 3 bases, with 8 bases separating them. The CDR3 has 13 amino acids. The germline gives CDR1 SEHNR, CDR2 FQNEAQ (reference sequence). The CDR3 coding sequence is TGTGCCAGCAGCTTCCCCCTTAAAGAGACCCAGTACTTC. Translating it yields CASSFPLKETQYF.

This clonotype was detected only a few times. This chain links TRBV9 with TRBJ2-5; 9 positions agree with TRBD1. The CDR3 runs to 16 residues. Per germline, CDR1 SGDLS and CDR2 YYNGEE. J lost 2 bases, V lost 0 bases, and 5 bases had no gene match. This CDR3 is CASSVGLTGGQETQYF. The CDR3 nucleotides are TGTGCCAGCAGCGTAGGGCTGACAGGGGGGCAAGAGACCCAGTACTTC.

The gene calls are TRBV11-3 and TRBJ2-7, with a tentative D call TRBD2 (5 bases). This CDR3 has 12 residues. Trimming left V 5 bases short and J 6 bases short, with 11 bases between. The germline V gene has CDR1 SGHNT and CDR2 YENEEA. In nucleotides, the CDR3 is TGTGCCAGCAGCCAGGAGGCGGGCGAGCAGTACTTC. The encoded protein is CASSQEAGEQYF.

The rearrangement uses TRBV7-2 and TRBJ1-5; 8 bases fit TRBD1. CDR1 and CDR2 (germline): SGHTA, FQGNSA. The length of the CDR3 is 16 residues. Trimming cost V 5 bases and J 6 bases; bases outside gene matches: 12. The CDR3 nucleotides are TGTGCCAGCAGCCCAAATGACAGGGGAATTGGTCAGCCCCAGCATTTT. This translates into CASSPNDRGIGQPQHF. Full variable domain (rest looked up from reference TRBV7-2 and TRBJ1-5): GAGVSQSPSNKVTEKGKDVELRCDPISGHTALYWYRQSLGQGLEFLIYFQGNSAPDKSGLPSDRFSAERTGGSVSTLTIQRTQQEDSAVYLCASSPNDRGIGQPQHFGDGTRLSIL.

This chain links TRBV28 with TRBJ1-5; no clear D. The CDR3 runs 14 residues. V was cut by 3 bases and J by 0 bases, with 6 bases left in between. Germline-derived CDR1 and CDR2 are MDHEN and SYDVKM. In DNA form, the CDR3 reads TGTGCCAGCAGTTTCCCGGTTAGCAATCAGCCCCAGCATTTT. This gives the protein CASSFPVSNQPQHF.

Details on this clonotype: At one boundary the junction diverges from the germline segment, which might be a read error. This chain uses TRBV29-1 with TRBJ2-7, with 11 bases matching TRBD2. CDR3 length: 12 residues. CDR1 and CDR2 from the germline V gene are SQVTM and ANQGSEA. The CDR3: CSVPGLADDQYF. DNA of the CDR3: TGCAGCGTCCCGGGACTAGCGGACGACCAGTACTTC.

The chain has TRBV6-2 or TRBV6-3 and TRBJ1-6; the D is unclear. This CDR3 spans 12 amino acids. The ends were cut back, 6 bases at V and 10 bases at J, with 10 bases in the middle. Germline values: CDR1 MNHEY, CDR2 SVGEGT. The DNA of the CDR3 is TGTGCCAGCAGCCTCGAAAAATCACCCCTCCACTTT. Protein: CASSLEKSPLHF.

The sample holds many counts of this clonotype. V usage is TRBV12-3 or TRBV12-4 and J usage is TRBJ2-7, with TRBD2 as a possible D gene (7 bases). There are 13 residues in the CDR3. Trimming cost V 5 bases and J 6 bases, with 14 bases left between them. The CDR3 here is CASSLGGGSEQYF. Written as DNA, the CDR3 is TGTGCCAGCAGTCTAGGGGGAGGGAGCGAGCAGTACTTC.

This sequence joins TRBV20-1 and TRBJ2-3; the D is unclear. This CDR3 contains 12 residues. V was cut by 4 bases and J by 2 bases, with 7 bases left in between. Germline-derived CDR1 and CDR2 are DFQATT and SNEGSKA (reference sequence). In DNA form, the CDR3 reads TGCAGTGCTACTAAGACCACAGATACGCAGTATTTT. Residues: CSATKTTDTQYF.

This clonotype was counted a few times. The chain employs TRBV7-2 and TRBJ2-5, with D possibly being TRBD2 (6 bases). CDR1 and CDR2 from the germline V gene are SGHTA and FQGNSA. The CDR3 extends over 15 amino acids. V was pared by 5 bases and J by 2 bases, with 15 bases between. The CDR3 reads CASSPGDVRQETQYF. CDR3 nucleotide sequence: TGTGCCAGCAGCCCGGGGGACGTACGTCAAGAGACCCAGTACTTC.

There are a few counts of this clonotype. The V and J genes are TRBV29-1 and TRBJ2-7; TRBD1 agrees at 9 bases. The trim removed 5 bases at V and 4 bases at J, leaving 3 bases unmatched. Germline loops: CDR1 SQVTM, CDR2 ANQGSEA. The CDR3 has 12 residues. CDR3 sequence (DNA): TGCAGCGTTACGACAGGGGGGTACGAGCAGTACTTC. This encodes CSVTTGGYEQYF.

The sample holds one count of this clonotype. CDR3 sequence reads: CASSPWTLSYEQYF. In nucleotides, the CDR3 is TGTGCCAGCAGCCCGTGGACCCTTTCTTACGAGCAGTACTTC. The chain uses TRBV7-2 and TRBJ2-7, with D hard to call. Germline V lookup: CDR1 SGHTA, CDR2 FQGNSA. V shed 5 bases and J shed 4 bases, with 15 bases lying between them. The CDR3 totals 14 residues.

In its sample, this clonotype was seen many times. The CDR3 DNA reads TGCAGCGCCGTGAGGGGGGTAAGAGGTTCCAATGAGCAGTTCTTC. Translated: CSAVRGVRGSNEQFF. This chain joins TRBV29-1 and TRBJ2-1; D may be TRBD1 or TRBD2 (6 bases each). CDR1 and CDR2 (germline): SQVTM, ANQGSEA. The CDR3 is 15 residues long. V was cut by 7 bases and J by 6 bases, with 22 bases left in between.

In its sample, this clonotype was seen a few times. The V call is TRBV7-2, the J call TRBJ2-3; 12 bases are a match to TRBD2. The trim removed 1 base at V and 3 bases at J, leaving 5 bases unmatched. The CDR3 contains 17 residues. Germline lookup yields CDR1 SGHTA and CDR2 FQGNSA. CDR3 protein: CASSLVASGRGTDTQYF. The CDR3 nucleotides read TGTGCCAGCAGCTTAGTGGCTAGCGGGAGGGGAACAGATACGCAGTATTTT. The full variable domain, rest sourced from reference TRBV7-2 and TRBJ2-3, is GAGVSQSPSNKVTEKGKDVELRCDPISGHTALYWYRQSLGQGLEFLIYFQGNSAPDKSGLPSDRFSAERTGGSVSTLTIQRTQQEDSAVYLCASSLVASGRGTDTQYFGPGTRLTVL.

The chain carries TRBV18 and TRBJ2-1, with 9 bases matching TRBD2. The CDR3 loop spans 19 amino acids. Trimming cost V 0 bases and J 0 bases; bases outside gene matches: 9. CDR1 is KGHSH, CDR2 LQKENI, per germline. CDR3 in amino acids: CASSPPRRGGSGSYNEQFF. CDR3 DNA: TGTGCCAGCTCACCACCCCGGCGGGGGGGAAGTGGCTCCTACAATGAGCAGTTCTTC.